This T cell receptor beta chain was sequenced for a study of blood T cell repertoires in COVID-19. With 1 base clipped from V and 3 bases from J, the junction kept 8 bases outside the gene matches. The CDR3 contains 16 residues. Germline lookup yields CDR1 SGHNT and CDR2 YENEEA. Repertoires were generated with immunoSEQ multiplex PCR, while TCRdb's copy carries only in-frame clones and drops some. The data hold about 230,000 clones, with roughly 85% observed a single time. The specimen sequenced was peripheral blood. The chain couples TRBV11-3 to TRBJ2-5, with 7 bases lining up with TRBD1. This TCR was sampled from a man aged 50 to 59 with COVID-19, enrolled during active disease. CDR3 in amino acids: CASSLVHRGPKETQYF. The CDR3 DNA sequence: TGTGCCAGCAGCTTAGTCCACAGGGGCCCAAAAGAGACCCAGTACTTC.